These T cell receptor beta chains were read from a single sample in a study of blood T cell repertoires in COVID-19. Only in-frame clones appear in the TCRdb table, and some are missing; sequencing was by immunoSEQ multiplex PCR. The sample contains 250,000 or so clones, 70% to 90% of which appear only once. Sequenced sample: PBMCs or T cells enriched from blood (not recorded which). All receptors derive from a man aged 45-65 years who had been exposed to COVID-19. The CDR3 runs from the conserved cysteine through the conserved F or W. D genes are given only for firm matches. Clone size is shown for a subset of rows, as once, few, many or a class of expanded clone.

>13|few|TRBJ1-1|-|TRBV9
CASSPGGEVKAFF
TGTGCCAGCAGCCCGGGTGGTGAGGTTAAAGCTTTCTTT
>15|-|TRBJ1-5|TRBD1|TRBV19
CASSTGQVPNQPQHF
TGTGCCAGTAGTACGGGACAGGTACCGAATCAGCCCCAGCATTTT
>14|-|TRBJ1-2|TRBD1|TRBV6-1
CASSEAGGTFGYTF
TGTGCCAGCAGTGAAGCAGGGGGCACGTTTGGCTACACCTTC
>15|-|TRBJ1-5|TRBD1|TRBV30
CAWSPLDRARQPQHF
TGTGCCTGGAGTCCTTTAGACAGGGCGAGGCAGCCCCAGCATTTT
>17|-|TRBJ1-4|TRBD1|TRBV4-1
CASSQDGTGFLGEKLFF
TGCGCCAGCAGCCAAGACGGGACAGGGTTTCTCGGTGAAAAACTGTTTTTT
>15|-|TRBJ1-1|-|TRBV5-1
CASSFYGTKFTEAFF
TGCGCCAGCAGCTTTTACGGGACAAAGTTCACTGAAGCTTTCTTT
>16|-|TRBJ2-3|-|TRBV7-9
CASSLEITGSTDTQYF
TGTGCCAGCAGCTTAGAGATCACCGGTTCAACAGATACGCAGTATTTT
>15|-|TRBJ1-3|-|TRBV9
CASSVRGIDGNTIYF
TGTGCCAGCAGCGTACGGGGGATCGATGGAAACACCATATATTTT
>14|-|TRBJ1-1|-|TRBV11-3
CASSRAPGRAEAFF
TGTGCCAGCAGCCGCGCCCCGGGTCGGGCTGAAGCTTTCTTT
>14|-|TRBJ1-3|-|TRBV18
CASSTSGSGNTIYF
TGTGCCAGCTCAACGTCGGGGTCCGGAAACACCATATATTTT
>15|-|TRBJ2-3|TRBD1|TRBV4-2
CASSQRSGGSDTQYF
TGTGCCAGCAGCCAAAGATCAGGGGGATCAGATACGCAGTATTTT
>14|-|TRBJ2-7|TRBD1|TRBV18
CASSQGTVSYEQYF
TGTGCCAGCTCACAAGGGACAGTATCCTACGAGCAGTACTTC
>14|-|TRBJ1-5|-|TRBV27
CASRGEDSNQPQHF
TGTGCCAGCAGGGGTGAGGATAGCAATCAGCCCCAGCATTTT
>14|-|TRBJ1-6|TRBD1|TRBV5-4
CASSLGTGIAPLHF
TGTGCCAGCAGCTTAGGGACAGGAATCGCACCCCTCCACTTT
>13|-|TRBJ2-5|-|TRBV28
CASSLADQETQYF
TGTGCCAGCAGCCTGGCGGATCAAGAGACCCAGTACTTC
>15|-|TRBJ2-1|-|TRBV3-1/TRBV3-2
CASSPDSRLTNEQFF
TGTGCCAGCAGCCCGGACAGTAGATTGACAAATGAGCAGTTCTTC
>17|-|TRBJ2-3|-|TRBV9
CASSVAIEAGHTDTQYF
TGTGCCAGCAGCGTAGCAATCGAGGCGGGGCATACAGATACGCAGTATTTT
>13|few|TRBJ1-5|-|TRBV9
CASSVGENQPQHF
TGTGCCAGCAGCGTAGGGGAGAATCAGCCCCAGCATTTT
>14|-|TRBJ2-2|TRBD2|TRBV7-3
CASRNSGSFGELFF
TGTGCCAGCAGAAATAGCGGGAGCTTCGGGGAGCTGTTTTTT
>12|-|TRBJ1-6|-|TRBV12-3/TRBV12-4
CASRQNNSPLHF
TGTGCCAGCAGGCAGAATAATTCACCCCTCCACTTT
>14|once|TRBJ2-1|TRBD2|TRBV11-3
CASSLRGRAPEQFF
TGTGCCAGCAGCTTGCGGGGGAGGGCGCCCGAGCAGTTCTTC
>15|-|TRBJ2-2|-|TRBV5-6
CASSLDLRFTGELFF
TGTGCCAGCAGCTTGGATCTGCGATTTACCGGGGAGCTGTTTTTT
>15|-|TRBJ1-5|-|TRBV6-6
CASSLQGFSNQPQHF
TGTGCCAGCAGCCTACAGGGATTTAGCAATCAGCCCCAGCATTTT
>14|-|TRBJ1-1|TRBD1|TRBV6-5
CASRSRDRNTEAFF
TGTGCCAGCAGAAGCCGGGACAGGAACACTGAAGCTTTCTTT
>17|-|TRBJ1-3|TRBD1|TRBV18
CASSPTRQGVSGNTIYF
TGTGCCAGCTCACCAACCCGACAGGGAGTCAGTGGAAACACCATATATTTT
>15|-|TRBJ1-1|TRBD1|TRBV5-1
CASTDPRQGGTEAFF
TGCGCCAGCACTGATCCGCGACAGGGAGGAACTGAAGCTTTCTTT
>13|-|TRBJ2-7|-|TRBV28
CATRQPSSYEQYF
TGTGCCACAAGACAGCCGAGCTCCTACGAGCAGTACTTC
>15|-|TRBJ1-3|-|TRBV18
CASSPTSEHGNTIYF
TGTGCCAGCTCACCAACATCCGAACATGGAAACACCATATATTTT
>15|-|TRBJ2-2|TRBD2|TRBV7-7
CASSRTSGNTGELFF
TGTGCTAGCAGCCGGACTAGCGGAAACACCGGGGAGCTGTTTTTT
>15|once|TRBJ1-2|TRBD1|TRBV25-1
CASSEYGTGGHGYTF
TGTGCCAGCAGTGAATACGGGACAGGCGGGCATGGCTACACCTTC
>14|-|TRBJ2-7|TRBD1|TRBV9
CASSAPTGANEQYF
TGTGCCAGCAGCGCTCCGACAGGGGCCAACGAGCAGTACTTC
>12|-|TRBJ1-2|TRBD1|TRBV12-3/TRBV12-4
CASSRDSYGYTF
TGTGCCAGCAGCCGGGACAGCTATGGCTACACCTTC
>13|-|TRBJ1-2|-|TRBV9
CASSVYGDYGYTF
TGTGCCAGCAGCGTCTACGGTGACTATGGCTACACCTTC
>13|-|TRBJ1-3|-|TRBV12-3/TRBV12-4
CASSLLSGNTIYF
TGTGCCAGCAGTTTATTATCTGGAAACACCATATATTTT
>14|-|TRBJ2-6|-|TRBV28
CASNSPSGANVLTF
TGTGCCAGCAACTCGCCGTCTGGGGCCAACGTCCTGACTTTC
>15|-|TRBJ1-1|TRBD1|TRBV7-6
CASSLGQGLNTEAFF
TGTGCCAGCAGCTTAGGACAGGGCCTGAACACTGAAGCTTTCTTT
>14|-|TRBJ1-4|TRBD1|TRBV2
CVSRSGGHDEKLFF
TGTGTCTCAAGGTCAGGGGGCCACGATGAAAAACTGTTTTTT
>15|-|TRBJ1-4|-|TRBV2
CASSEVAGTNEKLFF
TGTGCCAGCAGTGAAGTAGCCGGAACTAATGAAAAACTGTTTTTT
>14|-|TRBJ2-3|-|TRBV7-9
CASTLTSRADTQYF
TGTGCCAGCACCCTGACCAGTCGGGCAGATACGCAGTATTTT
>14|once|TRBJ2-5|TRBD1|TRBV5-1
CASSPDRTRETQYF
TGCGCCAGCAGCCCGGACAGGACCCGGGAGACCCAGTACTTC
>14|-|TRBJ2-6|-|TRBV28
CASTRGSGANVLTF
TGTGCCAGCACCAGGGGCTCTGGGGCCAACGTCCTGACTTTC
>17|-|TRBJ2-1|-|TRBV19
CASSIRAAPFAGDEQFF
TGTGCCAGTAGTATACGAGCGGCTCCTTTCGCGGGCGATGAGCAGTTCTTC
>14|-|TRBJ1-1|TRBD1|TRBV19
CASSITPGGLGAFF
TGTGCCAGTAGTATAACCCCAGGGGGTCTGGGAGCTTTCTTT
>14|-|TRBJ1-1|TRBD1|TRBV28
CASSILRDRAEAFF
TGTGCCAGCAGTATACTACGCGACAGGGCTGAAGCTTTCTTT